This passage covers 19 T cell receptor beta chains from one sample sequenced in a study of CD8 T cells in ankylosing spondylitis. Overall study findings and caveats: Ankylosing spondylitis blood appeared to be characterized by a TCR beta motif of about 8 highly homologous variants.

The antigens these receptors bind are not known. Using its own MiXCR run on the 5' RACE reads, TCRdb lists one record per CDR3 protein. The table shows some 800,000 distinct CDR3 sequences, with about an eighth occurring only once. The material sequenced was blood, either unsorted or a sorted T cell fraction (not recorded which). The receptors here all came from a male donor with ankylosing spondylitis.

Ten or more counts support this clonotype. The chain links TRBV20-1 to TRBJ2-7; possible D gene TRBD2, 6 bases. This CDR3 spans 12 amino acids. In germline, CDR1 is DFQATT, CDR2 SNEGSKA (reference sequence). V was pared by 3 bases and J by 6 bases, with 12 bases between. CDR3 in amino acids: CSARGGRGEQYF. DNA for the CDR3: TGCAGTGCTAGGGGGGGTAGGGGCGAGCAGTACTTC.

V and J are TRBV20-1 and TRBJ2-3; TRBD2 matches at 11 bases. Germline assignment: CDR1 DFQATT and CDR2 SNEGSKA (reference sequence). J gave up 0 bases and V 3 bases, and 8 bases lay outside the gene matches. The CDR3 runs 17 residues. The CDR3 loop reads CSASQITSGGSTDTQYF. CDR3 coding DNA: TGCAGTGCTAGCCAGATTACTAGCGGGGGTAGCACAGATACGCAGTATTTT.

The table lists this clonotype with a count of one. This chain uses TRBV10-3 with TRBJ2-6; 12 bases match TRBD1. V shed 8 bases, J shed 1 base, and the junction held 9 bases outside the gene matches. This CDR3 has 18 amino acids. Germline lookup yields CDR1 ENHRY and CDR2 SYGVKD. The CDR3 DNA is TGTGCCATCGCGGGACAGGGGGCAGCGATGTCTGGGGCCAACGTCCTGACTTTC. Translation gives CAIAGQGAAMSGANVLTF.

The chain combines TRBV27 with TRBJ1-5; no firm D call. Germline CDR1 is MNHEY and CDR2 is SMNVEV (reference sequence). Trimming stripped 4 bases from V and 9 bases from J, with 13 bases between. This CDR3 region has 13 residues. The CDR3 sequence: CASSSYPRGPQHF. CDR3 DNA: TGTGCCAGCAGTTCCTACCCCCGTGGGCCCCAGCATTTT.

The table lists this clonotype with a few counts. The CDR3 is CATLGWRSYEQYF. As DNA, the CDR3 is TGTGCCACCCTGGGTTGGCGGTCCTACGAGCAGTACTTC. J is TRBJ2-7 and V is TRBV6-1; D is unclear. Germline CDR1 is MNHNS and CDR2 is SASEGT. The germline V and J ends were trimmed by 10 bases and 1 base, with 14 bases remaining between them. The CDR3 extends over 13 amino acids.

The J gene is TRBJ1-1, the V gene TRBV2; 8 nucleotides line up with TRBD1. V shed 4 bases, J shed 11 bases, and the junction held 6 bases outside the gene matches. The germline CDR1 and CDR2 sequences are SNHLY and FYNNEI. The CDR3 has 12 amino acids. The CDR3 nucleotides are TGTGCCAGCAGTGTGGCAGGGGGCTCTGCTTTCTTT. Protein: CASSVAGGSAFF.

The V call is TRBV6-2 or TRBV6-3, the J call TRBJ2-7; 7 nucleotides agree with TRBD1. CDR1 and CDR2 (germline): MNHEY, SVGEGT. With V trimmed by 2 bases and J by 3 bases, 7 bases remained unmatched. The length of the CDR3 is 15 residues. CDR3 region: CASSYPYGQVYEQYF. For the CDR3, the DNA is TGTGCCAGCAGTTACCCCTATGGACAGGTCTACGAGCAGTACTTC.

This clonotype was detected only a few times. This rearrangement joins TRBV29-1 to TRBJ2-1; D gene uncertain. Germline values: CDR1 SQVTM, CDR2 ANQGSEA. Trimming took off 6 bases at V and 6 bases at J, with 18 bases between the two ends. The CDR3 runs to 14 residues. DNA for the CDR3: TGCAGCGTCGCCCACGGCCGGGTAGTCAATGAGCAGTTCTTC. Translating gives CSVAHGRVVNEQFF.

This clonotype has only a few counts. The chain uses TRBV27 and TRBJ2-2; tentative D call: TRBD2 (5 bases). The V end was cut by 3 bases, the J end by 7 bases, with 21 bases between. Germline V gene sequence: CDR1 MNHEY, CDR2 SMNVEV (reference sequence). The CDR3 runs 17 residues. CDR3 bases: TGTGCCAGCAGTTTTGCCGCGCGCGTCCTTCGGGGCGGGGAGCTGTTTTTT. Protein: CASSFAARVLRGGELFF.

This clonotype appeared many times. V gene TRBV6-2 or TRBV6-3 combines with J gene TRBJ1-2; D is possibly TRBD1 (6 bases). This CDR3 is 16 amino acids long. The germline gives CDR1 MNHEY, CDR2 SVGEGT. Between the trimmed V and J ends, which lost 5 bases and 6 bases, there was a span of 22 bases. CDR3 region: CASSQYPGHSRDGYTF. In DNA form, the CDR3 reads TGTGCCAGCAGTCAATACCCGGGACATTCACGGGATGGCTACACCTTC.

The chain links TRBV20-1 to TRBJ2-7; D perhaps matches TRBD2 (6 bases). Trimming shortened V by 0 bases and J by 5 bases, and 14 bases separated the two germline ends. Per the germline V gene, CDR1 is DFQATT and CDR2 is SNEGSKA (reference sequence). The CDR3 is 14 amino acids. The CDR3 region has the DNA TGCAGTGCTAGAGATCCTGGCGGGACGGACGAGCAGTACTTC. Amino acid sequence: CSARDPGGTDEQYF.

This CDR3 is CASGILGDTASYEQYF. The CDR3 DNA reads as TGTGCCAGCGGGATTCTGGGAGACACCGCCTCCTACGAGCAGTACTTC. The J gene is TRBJ2-7, the V gene TRBV28; TRBD2 might be the D (5 bases). This CDR3 spans 16 amino acids. Trimming left V 8 bases short and J 0 bases short, with 20 bases between. The V gene's germline CDR1 is MDHEN and CDR2 SYDVKM. The full variable domain, with the rest looked up from reference TRBV28 and TRBJ2-7, is DVKVTQSSRYLVKRTGEKVFLECVQDMDHENMFWYRQDPGLGLRLIYFSYDVKMKEKGDIPEGYSVSREKKERFSLILESASTNQTSMYLCASGILGDTASYEQYFGPGTRLTVT.

For this clonotype: Germline and junction disagree at one end, which may indicate a read error. The CDR3 bases are TGTGCCAGCCTCAGTACGAAGTTCGGTTACACAGAAGCTTTCTTT. Its protein is CASLSTKFGYTEAFF. The chain joins TRBV12-3 or TRBV12-4 to TRBJ1-1, with D hard to call. The CDR3 has 15 residues.

This clonotype was observed a handful of times. The chain joins TRBV6-5 to TRBJ2-7; 8 bases agree with TRBD2. With V trimmed by 1 base and J by 3 bases, 8 bases remained unmatched. Germline V gene sequence: CDR1 MNHEY, CDR2 SVGAGI. The CDR3 covers 16 residues. The CDR3 reads CASSYFGRGGDYEQYF. The CDR3 DNA sequence: TGTGCCAGCAGTTACTTTGGCCGGGGGGGGGACTACGAGCAGTACTTC.

This clonotype has a handful of counts. The chain links TRBV6-1 to TRBJ1-1; 9 nucleotides match TRBD1. V shed 7 bases and J 4 bases; nucleotides not matched to a gene: 7. There are 14 residues in the CDR3. Germline CDR1 is MNHNS and CDR2 is SASEGT. The CDR3 spells CASTEQGASTEAFF. The CDR3 DNA is TGTGCCAGCACCGAACAGGGGGCGTCCACTGAAGCTTTCTTT.

The chain joins TRBV20-1 to TRBJ2-3, with 10 bases identical to TRBD2. The CDR3 consists of 15 residues. V shed 5 bases and J 4 bases; nucleotides not matched to a gene: 9. Germline-derived CDR1 and CDR2 are DFQATT and SNEGSKA (reference sequence). CDR3 residues: CSARNSGRFSDTQYF. The CDR3 nucleotides are TGCAGTGCTCGTAATAGCGGGAGGTTTTCAGATACGCAGTATTTT.

The chain employs TRBV6-5 and TRBJ2-7, with TRBD2 identical over 9 bases. The V segment lost 0 bases and the J segment 8 bases; nucleotides outside the gene matches: 11. CDR1 is MNHEY, CDR2 SVGAGI, per germline. CDR3 length: 16 residues. This chain's CDR3 is CASSYSVAGVNIKQYF. The CDR3 DNA reads as TGTGCCAGCAGTTACTCGGTAGCGGGGGTGAATATAAAGCAGTACTTC.

This clonotype was detected a few times. The chain recombines TRBV20-1 with TRBJ1-2; D is unresolved. CDR1 and CDR2 from the germline V gene are DFQATT and SNEGSKA (reference sequence). CDR3 size: 10 residues. V gave up 5 bases and J gave up 2 bases, with 3 bases separating them. As DNA, the CDR3 is TGCAGTGCTTACAACTATGGCTACACCTTC. Residues: CSAYNYGYTF.

There are a few counts of this clonotype. The chain combines TRBV20-1 with TRBJ1-3; D is unclear. CDR1 and CDR2 from the germline V gene are DFQATT and SNEGSKA (reference sequence). The CDR3 is 15 amino acids. V was clipped by 0 bases and J by 2 bases, with 11 bases between them. Here the CDR3 reads CSARDDLRAGNTIYF. CDR3 nucleotides: TGCAGTGCTAGAGACGACCTGCGGGCTGGAAACACCATATATTTT.